The rows below give T cell receptor beta chains drawn from one sample of a study of beta chain features in type 1 diabetes. Only in-frame clones appear in the TCRdb table, and some are missing; sequencing was by immunoSEQ multiplex PCR. The data hold about 160,000 clones, with around 63% observed a single time. The specimen was naive CD4+ T cells from blood. The receptors here all came from a man younger than 40 with type 1 diabetes. Both conserved end residues are part of each CDR3.

>TRBJ2-5|15|TRBV11-2
CASSLLLGGQETQYF
>TRBJ1-2|13|TRBV30
CAWSVEGAVGYTF
>TRBJ2-6|19|TRBV15
CATSRESAGTGAGANVLTF
>TRBJ2-1|15|TRBV23-1
CASSSTRLSYNEQFF
>TRBJ1-1|14|TRBV10-3
CAISEFTDSPEAFF
>TRBJ2-7|17|TRBV28
CASSSPAPARTSYEQYF
>TRBJ1-2|15|TRBV30
CAWSVQKNVGLGYTF
>TRBJ1-6|15|TRBV2
CASSRQGARNSPLHF
>TRBJ2-1|15|TRBV30
CAWSKGTETYNEQFF
>TRBJ2-7|11|TRBV7-2
CASSNSYEQYF
>TRBJ1-1|12|TRBV29-1
CSVDSPNTEAFF
>TRBJ2-4|14|TRBV4-3
CASSQERTPNIQYF
>TRBJ2-3|14|TRBV7-9
CASTPSGGTDTQYF
>TRBJ2-3|16|TRBV9
CASSVGASDSSDTQYF
>TRBJ2-7|11|TRBV20-1
CSASPGAEQYF
>TRBJ1-4|13|TRBV21-1
CASRSPEREKLFF
>TRBJ2-3|13|TRBV7-2
CASSLERGDTQYF
>TRBJ2-6|16|TRBV7-9
CASSPGRTAGANVLTF
>TRBJ1-1|13|TRBV29-1
CSVGRAPNTEAFF
>TRBJ2-6|15|TRBV7-6
CATGGANSGANVLTF
>TRBJ2-3|15|TRBV9
CASRASGVQTDTQYF
>TRBJ1-2|11|TRBV30
CKTGSNYGYTF
>TRBJ2-2|13|TRBV30
CAWSAGNTGELFF
>TRBJ2-1|15|TRBV7-9
CASSLSGVTYNEQFF
>TRBJ2-3|13|TRBV29-1
CSVGPPSTDTQYF
>TRBJ2-5|14|TRBV29-1
CSAYSGTGEETQYF
>TRBJ1-5|17|TRBV30
CAWSVTRGTGGNQPQHF
>TRBJ1-5|11|TRBV29-1
CSVPIGGTQHF
>TRBJ2-3|13|TRBV7-2
CASSKGNTDTQYF
>TRBJ2-3|11|TRBV20-1
CSADNSDTQYF
>TRBJ1-1|16|TRBV29-1
CSVPRQVDTLYTEAFF
>TRBJ2-5|14|TRBV7-2
CASSPRHSQETQYF
>TRBJ2-1|14|TRBV5-6
CASITATGYNEQFF
>TRBJ2-7|15|TRBV25-1
CASSVTGTGLREQYF
>TRBJ1-4|15|TRBV30
CAWSGKEKGNEKLFF
>TRBJ2-1|15|TRBV7-9
CASSGLPSSYNEQFF
>TRBJ2-5|15|TRBV5-1
CASSLEGTGEETQYF
>TRBJ2-7|16|TRBV18
CACSPEATGWFYEQYF
>TRBJ2-3|13|TRBV2
CASSKRDTDTQYF
>TRBJ2-1|13|TRBV19
CASRQGRGNEQFF
>TRBJ1-2|14|TRBV2
CASSDKGLISGYTF
>TRBJ2-3|14|TRBV29-1
CSVVVQGTTDTQYF
>TRBJ1-5|17|TRBV29-1
CSVAFSSGAGSNQPQHF
>TRBJ2-2|14|TRBV7-2
CASSYSTDGGELFF
>TRBJ2-7|15|TRBV5-6
CASSLAGQGKYEQYF
>TRBJ1-2|12|TRBV7-9
CASSQVSYGYTF
>TRBJ2-3|14|TRBV15
CATEAGGRTDTQYF
>TRBJ1-2|12|TRBV29-1
CSVESGGYGYTF
>TRBJ2-3|15|TRBV7-9
CASSLLDRGADTQYF
>TRBJ2-3|14|TRBV10-3
CAITARDDTDTQYF
>TRBJ2-7|14|TRBV5-6
CASSLDRGNYEQYF